This entry lists 10 T cell receptor beta chains sequenced from one sample in a study of T cells after yellow fever vaccination. TCRdb re-analysed the 5' RACE reads in MiXCR, keeping a single row per CDR3 protein. The sample records 400,000 or so distinct CDR3 sequences, roughly a sixth being singletons. The sample was PBMCs, taken before the yellow fever booster vaccination. The receptors originated from a man aged 18-30 years who received the YFV17D yellow fever vaccine.

This sequence joins TRBV4-1 and TRBJ2-1; 11 bases fit TRBD2. The V gene end was trimmed by 3 bases and the J gene end by 7 bases; junction bases not matched to a gene: 8. The CDR3 has 16 residues. Germline-derived CDR1 and CDR2 are MGHRA and YSYEKL. CDR3 in DNA: TGCGCCAGCAGCCAGGTAGCGGGGGGGACATTTAATGAGCAGTTCTTC. Amino acid sequence: CASSQVAGGTFNEQFF.

This chain connects TRBV4-1 to TRBJ2-5, with D possibly TRBD1 on 5 matching bases. Germline CDR1 and CDR2: MGHRA and YSYEKL. The CDR3 has 16 amino acids. V was pared by 1 base and J by 2 bases, with 14 bases between. The CDR3 DNA follows: TGCGCCAGCAGCCAAGGCTCATTCAGGGATCAAGAGACCCAGTACTTC. This translates into CASSQGSFRDQETQYF.

CDR3 coding DNA: TGTGCCAGCAGTCCTGGACCGGGCTACAATGAGCAGTTCTTC. This translates into CASSPGPGYNEQFF. The rearrangement uses TRBV6-5 and TRBJ2-1; D ambiguous. Trimming removed 5 bases from V and 3 bases from J, with 11 bases in between. Germline values: CDR1 MNHEY, CDR2 SVGAGI. This CDR3 has 14 residues.

The V gene is TRBV20-1, the J gene TRBJ2-7; 7 nucleotides match TRBD1. From germline, CDR1 is DFQATT and CDR2 SNEGSKA (reference sequence). The CDR3 is 14 amino acids. V gave up 6 bases and J gave up 4 bases; unmatched junction bases: 12. CDR3 protein: CSATQGPPRYEQYF. DNA for the CDR3: TGCAGTGCAACACAGGGGCCGCCGCGATACGAGCAGTACTTC.

V gene TRBV4-3 combines with J gene TRBJ2-7, with D maybe TRBD1 (7 bases). CDR1 and CDR2 from the germline V gene are LGHNA and YSLEER. CDR3 length: 14 amino acids. V shed 1 base and J shed 6 bases, with 13 bases lying between them. In nucleotides, the CDR3 is TGCGCCAGCAGCCAAGGGGCAGGGGGGCTCGAGCAGTACTTC. It translates to CASSQGAGGLEQYF.

The V call is TRBV19, the J call TRBJ1-1; a possible D gene is TRBD1 (5 bases). The germline gives CDR1 LNHDA, CDR2 SQIVND (reference sequence). Trimming pared 8 bases from V and 1 base from J, leaving 14 bases between. The CDR3 covers 14 residues. The CDR3 loop is CASARERANTEAFF. The CDR3 bases are TGTGCCAGTGCCAGGGAGAGGGCGAACACTGAAGCTTTCTTT. Full variable domain (rest looked up from reference TRBV19 and TRBJ1-1): DGGITQSPKYLFRKEGQNVTLSCEQNLNHDAMYWYRQDPGQGLRLIYYSQIVNDFQKGDIAEGYSVSREKKESFPLTVTSAQKNPTAFYLCASARERANTEAFFGQGTRLTVV.

This clonotype has more than one count but fewer than ten. This chain connects TRBV27 to TRBJ2-1; D tentatively reads TRBD1 or TRBD2 (6 bases each). V dropped 6 bases and J dropped 8 bases, with 20 bases sitting between them. Germline V lookup: CDR1 MNHEY, CDR2 SMNVEV (reference sequence). The CDR3 has 15 residues. The CDR3: CASRMRGVEGYEQFF. The CDR3 coding sequence is TGTGCCAGCAGGATGAGGGGGGTTGAGGGGTATGAGCAGTTCTTC.

This clonotype was detected only a few times. The J gene is TRBJ2-3, the V gene TRBV4-2; the D gene is possibly TRBD1 (6 bases). Germline assignment: CDR1 LGHNA and CDR2 YNFKEQ. The CDR3 length is 18 residues. V gave up 4 bases and J gave up 0 bases, with 20 bases separating them. The CDR3 here is CASSPFTSSGASTDTQYF. Here the CDR3 DNA reads TGTGCCAGCAGCCCCTTTACCTCCTCAGGGGCGAGCACAGATACGCAGTATTTT.

This chain links TRBV11-2 with TRBJ2-5; D is possibly TRBD1 (6 bases). Trimming took off 0 bases at V and 9 bases at J, with 14 bases between the two ends. The CDR3 totals 14 residues. From germline, CDR1 is SGHAT and CDR2 FQNNGV. The CDR3 spells CASSLDSGARAQYF. CDR3 sequence (DNA): TGTGCCAGCAGCTTAGATTCAGGGGCGCGGGCCCAGTACTTC.

V gene TRBV4-3 combines with J gene TRBJ2-7, with TRBD2 matching over 11 bases. From germline, CDR1 is LGHNA and CDR2 YSLEER. The trim removed 4 bases at V and 1 base at J, leaving 15 bases unmatched. The CDR3 runs to 19 residues. CDR3 loop: CASSPTVSLPSGGSYEQYF. In nucleotides, the CDR3 is TGCGCCAGCAGCCCCACAGTGTCACTTCCTAGCGGGGGGTCCTACGAGCAGTACTTC.